The text below deals with one T cell receptor (beta chain). What it binds is not known. Looked up from germline, CDR1 is SQVTM and CDR2 is ANQGSEA. This CDR3 spans 15 amino acids. V shed 0 bases, J shed 6 bases, and the junction held 6 bases outside the gene matches. Runs used v3.0 of the immunoSEQ assay and were done at survey level. Here immunoSEQ multiplex PCR was the method, and the copy in TCRdb shows in-frame clones only, minus some. The table shows about 22,000 clones, with 85% occurring only once. This sample is drawn from a study of long-term antiretroviral therapy in people with HIV. Findings of the study overall: Post-ART diversity increased but stayed below transplant donor controls.

The V gene is TRBV29-1, the J gene TRBJ2-1, with 9 bases lining up with TRBD2. The source material was unsorted PBMCs, sampled 1.6 years after starting antiretroviral therapy. The origin of this receptor is a man in his forties with HIV. The CDR3 here is CSVEDRAGGINEQFF. The DNA for the CDR3 is TGCAGCGTTGAAGATCGAGCGGGAGGTATCAATGAGCAGTTCTTC.